The sequence of this T cell receptor (beta chain) was determined in a study of shared clonotypes between healthy human individuals. Study-wide results and caveats: Generally, naive subsets came out with larger estimated richness than memory subsets.

CDR3 length equals 13 residues. The germline V gene encodes CDR1 LNHDA and CDR2 SQIVND (reference sequence). Unmatched junction bases numbered 2, after V lost 5 bases and J lost 3 bases. The test was conducted at deep level. In the original workflow: Junction-only sequences without quality scores were provided by ImmunoSEQ, so filtering was different. Data came from immunoSEQ multiplex PCR; TCRdb stores just in-frame clones and leaves some out. The V and J calls and clone size come from that table; D and trimming were worked out from the DNA. Of about 2 million clones listed, less than 95% were seen once; the top ten hold 0.85% to 1.2%. Positively selected for CCR7, the CD45RO-negative cells used as naive CD8 cells excluded terminally differentiated effector memory CD45RA+ cells. This clone was observed once. Its target is unknown. Other DNA sequences within the sample encode an identical CDR3.

This clonotype originated in a man younger than 30 in good health. The sample was naive CD8+ T cells sorted from blood. The chain links TRBV19 to TRBJ2-3, with 7 bases lining up with TRBD1. The CDR3 reads CASSLQGTDTQYF. The CDR3, as DNA: TGTGCCAGTAGTTTACAGGGGACAGATACGCAGTATTTT.